The entry below gives a single TCR beta chain sequence along with its context. Its antigen remains unknown. The time point is: week 35, safety follow-up. What each vaccine dose contained was 300 ug of mutant IDH1 20-mer peptide, accompanied by topical imiquimod. At weeks 1, 3, 5, 7, 11, 15, 19 and 23, patients received a vaccination, eight in all. Each of the donors came in with new WHO grade 3 or 4 astrocytomas that were IDH1-mutant and ATRX-lost. The V gene end was trimmed by 3 bases and the J gene end by 2 bases; junction bases not matched to a gene: 4. CDR1 and CDR2 (germline): SGHAT, FQNNGV. CDR3 length: 16 residues. This sample was included in a study of a mutant IDH1 vaccine in newly diagnosed glioma. Study-wide background: Vaccine dosing followed radiotherapy by 4-6 weeks, or accompanied temozolomide cycles.

Only in-frame clones appear in the TCRdb table, and some are missing; sequencing was by immunoSEQ multiplex PCR. There are about 41,000 clones in the sample; 80% to 90% occur only once, and roughly 1.5% lies in the top ten. The genes are TRBV11-2 and TRBJ2-2; 9 nucleotides agree with TRBD2. The sequences come from PBMCs, collected from a glioma patient whose treatment included an IDH1 peptide vaccine. The TCR sequence derives from a middle-aged man with glioma. The CDR3 bases are TGTGCCAGCAGCTTCAGCGGGGGGCTTAACACCGGGGAGCTGTTTTTT. It is translated as CASSFSGGLNTGELFF.